The clone carrying this TCR beta chain was counted only a few times. These data originate in a study of identical twins. Each CDR3 protein is one row after TCRdb ran MiXCR on the 5' RACE reads. The table lists about 250,000 distinct CDR3 sequences, more than 13% of them singletons, with around 8.9% in the top ten. This CDR3 spans 16 amino acids. Germline values: CDR1 SQVTM, CDR2 ANQGSEA. Trimming left V 0 bases short and J 0 bases short, with 12 bases between. Input material: memory (CD45RO+) T cells sorted from blood. The gene calls are TRBV29-1 and TRBJ2-1; maybe TRBD2 (6 bases). The sequence derives from a woman in her late teens or twenties in good health. The CDR3 loop is CSVEDSRGSSYNEQFF. CDR3 bases: TGCAGCGTTGAAGATTCTCGGGGGAGCTCCTACAATGAGCAGTTCTTC.